Listed below are T cell receptor beta chains from one sample, sequenced in a study of blood T cell repertoires in COVID-19. Method: immunoSEQ multiplex PCR; TCRdb's copy keeps in-frame clones and lacks some. Of roughly 310,000 clones listed, more than 75% are singletons. Sequencing used peripheral blood. These receptor sequences come from a woman between 45 and 65 years old with active or convalescent COVID-19. CDR3s include the opening cysteine and the closing phenylalanine or tryptophan. The order of the fields is CDR3 protein, V gene, CDR3 length.

CDR3: CASRLAEGWNTEAFF
V: TRBV2
length: 15

CDR3: CASSVSRGRWGKLFF
V: TRBV28
length: 15

CDR3: CASSSTGYQGYTF
V: TRBV6-5
length: 13

CDR3: CASRTQGAGNQPQHF
V: TRBV28
length: 15

CDR3: CASSQGRAGNTEAFF
V: TRBV3-1/TRBV3-2
length: 15

CDR3: CSVTTSGVPSYNEQFF
V: TRBV29-1
length: 16

CDR3: CASSRDLEGLTF
V: TRBV7-9
length: 12

CDR3: CASSYGAGLYEQYF
V: TRBV6-2/TRBV6-3
length: 14

CDR3: CASSLGTVNSPLHF
V: TRBV7-2
length: 14

CDR3: CASRRVGQGAWAFF
V: TRBV11-2
length: 14

CDR3: CAISEAGHTEAFF
V: TRBV10-3
length: 13

CDR3: CASSAGTGSSYGYTF
V: TRBV6-6
length: 15

CDR3: CAWTLGTGQAVNTEAFF
V: TRBV30
length: 17

CDR3: CAWIHLNTEAFF
V: TRBV30
length: 12